The sample holds a few counts of the clone carrying this T cell receptor (beta chain). Its matching antigen is unknown. The V and J ends lost 3 bases and 7 bases, in that order; junction bases with no gene match: 10. This CDR3 has 16 amino acids. The germline V gene encodes CDR1 SGHVS and CDR2 FQNEAQ. RNA transcripts provided the source from which TCR beta CDR3 regions were amplified. The HTBI primer set drove a first-round RT-PCR of the TCR CDR3. TCRdb redid the calling of the multiplex PCR reads with MiXCR, one entry per CDR3 protein. The data show about 640,000 distinct CDR3 sequences, around 20% seen once. The sample is drawn from a study of T cells in Graves' hyperthyroidism and ophthalmopathy. A patient was excluded if there was uncontrolled infection, other autoimmune disease, pregnancy or lactation. The diagnoses drew upon clinical symptoms, serum thyroxine and TRAb, thyroid ultrasound and orbital computed tomography. The source of the PBMCs was around 10 ml of fresh peripheral blood.

The study, taken as a whole, reports: Patients with ophthalmopathy were separated from those with stable hyperthyroidism by a 13 V-J model.

Sequencing input: blood. This receptor was obtained from a man aged 25 to 40 with Graves' ophthalmopathy. This chain links TRBV7-8 with TRBJ1-2, with TRBD1 identical over 11 bases. CDR3 sequence (DNA): TGTGCCAGCAGCTTTGTCGGGACAGGGGGTTTTGGTGGCTACACCTTC. Translation: CASSFVGTGGFGGYTF.